One sample yielded the 28 T cell receptor beta chains listed below, sequenced in a study of blood T cell repertoires in COVID-19. The protocol was immunoSEQ multiplex PCR, while the TCRdb copy is restricted to in-frame clones and leaves out a portion. The table has some 160,000 clones, under 95% seen once. Sequencing was carried out using peripheral blood. These receptors came from a man in his late teens or twenties with COVID-19, enrolled during active disease.

This rearrangement joins TRBV2 to TRBJ1-2; a possible D gene is TRBD1 (5 bases). The ends were cut back, 10 bases at V and 4 bases at J, with 19 bases in the middle. The CDR3 has 14 amino acids. CDR1 and CDR2 from the germline V gene are SNHLY and FYNNEI. CDR3 nucleotides: TGTGCCACCAGACAGTTTTGGGCACTCTATGGCTACACCTTC. Its translation is CATRQFWALYGYTF.

The chain carries TRBV28 and TRBJ1-2; weak D call: TRBD1 (6 bases). V was trimmed by 8 bases and J by 8 bases, leaving 18 bases between them. The CDR3 has 13 residues. Looked up from germline, CDR1 is MDHEN and CDR2 is SYDVKM. CDR3 region: CASSSMGAPGYTF. The CDR3 DNA is TGTGCCAGCTCAAGCATGGGGGCGCCCGGCTACACCTTC.

V gene TRBV10-1 combines with J gene TRBJ2-2; TRBD1 aligns across 7 bases. The CDR3 extends over 13 amino acids. The J segment lost 3 bases and the V segment lost 7 bases, leaving 2 bases of the junction unmatched. Germline V lookup: CDR1 WNHNN, CDR2 SYGVQD (reference sequence). This CDR3 reads CASTDRDTGELFF. CDR3 nucleotide sequence: TGCGCCAGCACCGACAGGGACACCGGGGAGCTGTTTTTT.

The chain links TRBV5-4 to TRBJ2-1, with 7 bases lining up with TRBD2. CDR1 is SGHNT, CDR2 YYREEE, per germline (reference sequence). V trimming: 5 bases; J trimming: 4 bases; junction bases outside the gene matches: 6. The length of the CDR3 is 14 residues. This CDR3 is CASSSAGKYNEQFF. CDR3 in DNA: TGTGCCAGCAGTTCAGCGGGAAAGTACAATGAGCAGTTCTTC.

J is TRBJ2-2 and V is TRBV12-3 or TRBV12-4; TRBD1 agrees at 7 bases. Unmatched junction bases numbered 1, after V lost 5 bases and J lost 4 bases. This CDR3 region has 13 residues. CDR3 residues: CASSPGGTGELFF. The CDR3 bases are TGTGCCAGCAGTCCAGGGGGCACCGGGGAGCTGTTTTTT.

Only one count was recorded for this clone. The V and J genes are TRBV10-2 and TRBJ1-1; D call uncertain. Between the trimmed V and J ends, which lost 6 bases and 1 base, there was a span of 9 bases. Per the germline V gene, CDR1 is WSHSY and CDR2 is SAAADI. This CDR3 is 13 amino acids long. The CDR3 here is CASRGRPNTEAFF. CDR3 nucleotides: TGCGCCAGCAGGGGCAGACCGAACACTGAAGCTTTCTTT.

The chain links TRBV18 to TRBJ1-2; 10 bases agree with TRBD1. J was trimmed by 5 bases and V by 1 base; bases with no gene match: 4. This CDR3 has 15 amino acids. Germline CDR1 and CDR2: KGHSH and LQKENI. CDR3 residues: CASSPRGQGFYGYTF. In DNA form, the CDR3 reads TGTGCCAGCTCACCACGGGGACAGGGGTTTTATGGCTACACCTTC.

V gene TRBV10-1 combines with J gene TRBJ2-7, with a possible D match to TRBD2 (6 bases). Germline V CDR1 and CDR2: WNHNN, SYGVQD (reference sequence). The V and J ends lost 6 bases and 2 bases respectively, with 20 bases between them. The CDR3 extends over 16 amino acids. CDR3 region: CASSEVGSGPTYEQYF. DNA for the CDR3: TGCGCCAGCAGCGAGGTGGGGAGCGGGCCCACCTACGAGCAGTACTTC.

This chain links TRBV28 with TRBJ2-7, with 8 bases that match TRBD2. The CDR3 loop spans 15 amino acids. CDR1 and CDR2 from the germline V gene are MDHEN and SYDVKM. The V gene end was trimmed by 6 bases and the J gene end by 3 bases; junction bases not matched to a gene: 10. This CDR3 is CASSSEAGVLYEQYF. CDR3 coding DNA: TGTGCCAGCAGCTCCGAAGCGGGAGTGCTCTACGAGCAGTACTTC. The variable domain in full, with the rest retrieved from reference TRBV28 and TRBJ2-7, is DVKVTQSSRYLVKRTGEKVFLECVQDMDHENMFWYRQDPGLGLRLIYFSYDVKMKEKGDIPEGYSVSREKKERFSLILESASTNQTSMYLCASSSEAGVLYEQYFGPGTRLTVT.

The chain combines TRBV4-3 with TRBJ1-2; the match to TRBD1 covers 9 bases. Germline V gene data show CDR1 as LGHNA and CDR2 as YSLEER. The ends lost 3 bases at V and 4 bases at J; junction bases unmatched: 3. The CDR3 totals 14 residues. CDR3 region: CASSQDRGGYGYTF. DNA of the CDR3: TGCGCCAGCAGCCAGGACAGGGGTGGCTATGGCTACACCTTC.

The chain is built from TRBV30 and TRBJ2-5; 7 bases match TRBD1. The J segment lost 4 bases and the V segment lost 8 bases, leaving 10 bases of the junction unmatched. The CDR3 runs to 13 residues. Germline CDR1 GTSNPN, CDR2 SVGIG (reference sequence). This CDR3 reads CAGLTGAGETQYF. The CDR3 nucleotides are TGTGCCGGGCTCACAGGGGCCGGAGAGACCCAGTACTTC.

This clone has just one count. The chain recombines TRBV7-2 with TRBJ2-1; D call uncertain. Germline V CDR1 and CDR2: SGHTA, FQGNSA. V was pared by 7 bases and J by 6 bases, with 16 bases between. This CDR3 comprises 14 residues. Here the CDR3 DNA reads TGTGCCAGCACCACTTGGTCGAGAGGCAATGAGCAGTTCTTC. Translation: CASTTWSRGNEQFF.

CDR3 nucleotides: TGTGCCAGCAGCCCCGGACAGGGGGCATCCCAGCCCCAGCATTTT. It specifies CASSPGQGASQPQHF. J is TRBJ1-5 and V is TRBV6-5; 11 nucleotides agree with TRBD1. Losses at the gene ends were 6 bases for V and 7 bases for J; bases not matched to a gene: 8. CDR1 and CDR2 (germline): MNHEY, SVGAGI. The CDR3 length is 15 residues.

The chain combines TRBV4-3 with TRBJ2-7; D is uncertain. V was shortened by 0 bases and J by 6 bases, with 12 bases between the two germline ends. CDR3 length: 14 amino acids. The germline V gene has CDR1 LGHNA and CDR2 YSLEER. The CDR3 is CASSQDIGVTEQYF. CDR3 in DNA: TGCGCCAGCAGCCAAGATATCGGAGTGACCGAGCAGTACTTC.

The chain couples TRBV19 to TRBJ1-2; D possibly corresponds to TRBD1 (5 bases). Germline V gene sequence: CDR1 LNHDA, CDR2 SQIVND (reference sequence). V was cut by 4 bases and J by 5 bases, with 11 bases left in between. CDR3 length: 13 amino acids. CDR3 residues: CASSTEQVYGYTF. CDR3 bases: TGTGCCAGTAGTACCGAACAGGTGTATGGCTACACCTTC.

The J gene is TRBJ2-2, the V gene TRBV27; 7 nucleotides agree with TRBD2. Per germline, CDR1 MNHEY and CDR2 SMNVEV (reference sequence). V shed 5 bases, J shed 5 bases, and the junction held 11 bases outside the gene matches. The CDR3 length is 16 residues. CDR3 residues: CASSPLLGSGTGELFF. CDR3 nucleotide sequence: TGTGCCAGCAGTCCCCTGTTAGGTAGCGGGACCGGGGAGCTGTTTTTT.

The chain couples TRBV18 to TRBJ2-7; 10 bases agree with TRBD2. The CDR3 runs to 19 residues. The V gene's germline CDR1 is KGHSH and CDR2 LQKENI. With 2 bases clipped from V and 2 bases from J, the junction kept 15 bases outside the gene matches. The CDR3 region has the DNA TGTGCCAGCTCACCATACCCCCCGGCTAGCGGGAGTGTCACCTACGAGCAGTACTTC. This gives the protein CASSPYPPASGSVTYEQYF.

The genes are TRBV27 and TRBJ2-2, with 7 bases matching TRBD2. The length of the CDR3 is 14 residues. Germline lookup yields CDR1 MNHEY and CDR2 SMNVEV (reference sequence). The ends lost 3 bases at V and 6 bases at J; junction bases unmatched: 4. The CDR3 DNA follows: TGTGCCAGCAGTTTTCTGGGAGGGGCCGGGGAGCTGTTTTTT. The encoded protein is CASSFLGGAGELFF.

V is TRBV11-3 and J is TRBJ2-1, with 15 bases aligning to TRBD2. J lost 7 bases, V lost 8 bases, and 12 bases had no gene match. This CDR3 spans 17 amino acids. Germline V gene lookup returns CDR1 SGHNT and CDR2 YENEEA. Written as DNA, the CDR3 is TGTGCCAGCGGACCGGGACTAGCGGGAGGACGTAAGAATGAGCAGTTCTTC. Its protein is CASGPGLAGGRKNEQFF.

The gene calls are TRBV12-3 or TRBV12-4 and TRBJ1-1, with 7 bases aligning to TRBD1. The CDR3 extends over 13 amino acids. V gave up 7 bases and J gave up 4 bases; unmatched junction bases: 6. The CDR3 protein is CASTPYRGTEAFF. In nucleotides, the CDR3 is TGTGCCAGCACCCCCTACAGGGGCACTGAAGCTTTCTTT.

The chain employs TRBV30 and TRBJ2-7; TRBD2 matches 8 bases. This CDR3 has 13 residues. Germline CDR1 and CDR2: GTSNPN and SVGIG (reference sequence). The junction had 1 base not matched to a gene; V was cut back by 0 bases and J by 3 bases. As DNA, the CDR3 is TGTGCCTGGAGTGTCGGGAGGGTCTACGAGCAGTACTTC. Encoded protein: CAWSVGRVYEQYF.

This chain connects TRBV7-2 to TRBJ2-1; D is perhaps TRBD2 (6 bases). Germline-derived CDR1 and CDR2 are SGHTA and FQGNSA. The ends were cut back, 3 bases at V and 5 bases at J, with 11 bases in the middle. The CDR3 consists of 14 residues. CDR3 nucleotides: TGTGCCAGCAGCTTTATGGGACTTGACAATGAGCAGTTCTTC. It yields the protein CASSFMGLDNEQFF.

J is TRBJ2-2 and V is TRBV9; 11 bases match TRBD1. The V gene end was trimmed by 4 bases and the J gene end by 3 bases; junction bases not matched to a gene: 8. This CDR3 has 17 amino acids. Germline values: CDR1 SGDLS, CDR2 YYNGEE. The chain's CDR3 is CASSPRTGGGDTGELFF. CDR3 sequence (DNA): TGTGCCAGCAGCCCCAGGACAGGGGGCGGCGACACCGGGGAGCTGTTTTTT.

V and J are TRBV5-6 and TRBJ2-4; 7 bases map to TRBD2. Trimming took 4 bases from V and 0 from J; bases not matched to a gene: 7. Germline CDR1 reads SGHDT; CDR2 reads YYEEEE. The CDR3 runs to 16 residues. The CDR3 region is CASSERLAGAKNIQYF. CDR3 nucleotide sequence: TGTGCCAGCAGCGAGAGATTAGCGGGAGCCAAAAACATTCAGTACTTC.

The rearrangement links TRBV7-3 to TRBJ2-2; D might be TRBD2 (6 bases). Germline assignment: CDR1 SGHTA and CDR2 FQGTGA. Trimming removed 4 bases from V and 5 bases from J, with 11 bases in between. The CDR3 contains 14 residues. The DNA for the CDR3 is TGTGCCAGCAGCTCCCCAGGGAGGACCGGGGAGCTGTTTTTT. Translation gives CASSSPGRTGELFF.

V and J are TRBV6-5 and TRBJ2-7, with a weak D call TRBD1 (6 bases). This CDR3 has 11 residues. The germline gives CDR1 MNHEY, CDR2 SVGAGI. The ends were cut back, 8 bases at V and 4 bases at J, with 9 bases in the middle. This CDR3 reads CASRTEYEQYF. The CDR3 DNA reads TGTGCCAGCCGGACAGAGTACGAGCAGTACTTC.

This clone was recorded once. This chain links TRBV28 with TRBJ2-1, with 8 nucleotides matching TRBD2. Trimming took 1 base from V and 6 from J; bases not matched to a gene: 5. Germline CDR1 reads MDHEN; CDR2 reads SYDVKM. The CDR3 is 15 amino acids. The CDR3, as DNA: TGTGCCAGCAGTTTATTGCGGCTAGCGGGCAATGAGCAGTTCTTC. This translates into CASSLLRLAGNEQFF.

This rearrangement joins TRBV28 to TRBJ2-6; 16 bases line up with TRBD2. The CDR3 loop spans 20 amino acids. CDR1 is MDHEN, CDR2 SYDVKM, per germline. Losses at the gene ends were 4 bases for V and 4 bases for J; bases not matched to a gene: 10. CDR3 region: CASSSGTSGRAYSGANVLTF. CDR3 coding DNA: TGTGCCAGCAGTTCCGGGACTAGCGGGAGGGCTTACTCCGGGGCCAACGTCCTGACTTTC. Full variable domain (rest looked up from reference TRBV28 and TRBJ2-6): DVKVTQSSRYLVKRTGEKVFLECVQDMDHENMFWYRQDPGLGLRLIYFSYDVKMKEKGDIPEGYSVSREKKERFSLILESASTNQTSMYLCASSSGTSGRAYSGANVLTFGAGSRLTVL.